The T cell receptor (beta chain) under discussion was sequenced for a study of blood T cell repertoires in COVID-19. The wider study: COVID-19 samples from acute and convalescent phases originated in the United States, Italy and Spain. T cells, B-cell-depleted T cells, or PBMCs provided the cDNA or gDNA that served as material.

The V end lost 7 bases, the J end lost 3 bases, and 10 bases lay between the germline ends. The CDR3 length is 12 residues. CDR1 and CDR2 from the germline V gene are SGHVS and FNYEAQ. Study processing details: Cell counts per sample came from amplifying reference gene primers. Some clones are missing from TCRdb's copy, which holds only in-frame ones; the method was immunoSEQ multiplex PCR. Clone size and V and J calls were adopted from that table, with D and trimming inferred from the DNA. In the table there are some 90,000 clones, around nine tenths of which are singletons. The sequence derives from a woman over 75 with acute or convalescent COVID-19. The specimen sequenced was peripheral blood. V and J are TRBV7-6 and TRBJ2-7; possible D gene TRBD2, 6 bases. The CDR3 loop reads CASTDGGYEQYF. The CDR3, as DNA: TGTGCCAGCACGGACGGGGGCTACGAGCAGTACTTC.